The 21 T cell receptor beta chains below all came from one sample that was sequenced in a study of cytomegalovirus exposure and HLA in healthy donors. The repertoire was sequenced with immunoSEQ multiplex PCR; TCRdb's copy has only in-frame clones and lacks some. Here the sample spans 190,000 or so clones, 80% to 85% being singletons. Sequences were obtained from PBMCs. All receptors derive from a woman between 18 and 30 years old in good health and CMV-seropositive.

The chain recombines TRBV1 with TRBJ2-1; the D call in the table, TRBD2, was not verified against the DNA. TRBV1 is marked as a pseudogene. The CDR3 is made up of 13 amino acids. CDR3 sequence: CTSSAGGFGEQFF. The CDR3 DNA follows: TGCACCAGCAGCGCCGGAGGCTTCGGTGAGCAGTTCTTC.

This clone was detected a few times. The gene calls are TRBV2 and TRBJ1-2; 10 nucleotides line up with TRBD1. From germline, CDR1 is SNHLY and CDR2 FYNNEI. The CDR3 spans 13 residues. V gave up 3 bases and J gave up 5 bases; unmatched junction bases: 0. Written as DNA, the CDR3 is TGTGCCAGCAGTGAGGGACAGGGGTATGGCTACACCTTC. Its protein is CASSEGQGYGYTF.

CDR3 sequence reads: CASSPVSQSYTGELFF. For the CDR3, the DNA is TGTGCCAGCTCACCGGTCTCACAGTCGTATACCGGGGAGCTGTTTTTT. J is TRBJ2-2 and V is TRBV18; D unresolved. The CDR3 spans 16 residues. Trimming pared 3 bases from V and 5 bases from J, leaving 16 bases between. CDR1 is KGHSH and CDR2 is LQKENI in the germline V gene. Variable domain in full (rest from reference TRBV18 and TRBJ2-2): NAGVMQNPRHLVRRRGQEARLRCSPMKGHSHVYWYRQLPEEGLKFMVYLQKENIIDESGMPKERFSAEFPKEGPSILRIQQVVRGDSAAYFCASSPVSQSYTGELFFGEGSRLTVL.

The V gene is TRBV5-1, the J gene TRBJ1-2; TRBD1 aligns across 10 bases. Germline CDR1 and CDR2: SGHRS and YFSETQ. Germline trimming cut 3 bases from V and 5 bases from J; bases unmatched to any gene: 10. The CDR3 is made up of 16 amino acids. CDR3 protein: CASSWATGGVLYGYTF. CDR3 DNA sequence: TGCGCCAGCAGCTGGGCGACAGGGGGCGTTTTATATGGCTACACCTTC.

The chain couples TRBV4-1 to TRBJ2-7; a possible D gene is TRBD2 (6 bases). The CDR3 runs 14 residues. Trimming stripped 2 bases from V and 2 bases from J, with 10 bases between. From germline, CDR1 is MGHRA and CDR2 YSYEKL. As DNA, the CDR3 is TGCGCCAGCAGCCAACCAACGGGGGCCTACGAGCAGTACTTC. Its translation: CASSQPTGAYEQYF.

DNA for the CDR3: TGTGCCAGCAGCGACAGGGCTGGAAACACCATATATTTT. This codes for CASSDRAGNTIYF. The gene calls are TRBV7-2 and TRBJ1-3; the match to TRBD1 covers 7 bases. J gave up 2 bases and V 5 bases, and 0 bases lay outside the gene matches. Germline CDR1 and CDR2: SGHTA and FQGNSA. This CDR3 region has 13 residues. Looking up the rest from reference TRBV7-2 and TRBJ1-3 gives the full variable domain: GAGVSQSPSNKVTEKGKDVELRCDPISGHTALYWYRQSLGQGLEFLIYFQGNSAPDKSGLPSDRFSAERTGGSVSTLTIQRTQQEDSAVYLCASSDRAGNTIYFGEGSWLTVV.

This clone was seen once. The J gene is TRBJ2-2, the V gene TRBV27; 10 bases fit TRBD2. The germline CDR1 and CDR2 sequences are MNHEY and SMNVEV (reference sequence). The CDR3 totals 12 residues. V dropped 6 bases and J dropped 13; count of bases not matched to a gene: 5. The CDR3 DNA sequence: TGTGCCAGCAGGCCTAGCGGGGGTGGGCTGTTTTTT. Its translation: CASRPSGGGLFF.

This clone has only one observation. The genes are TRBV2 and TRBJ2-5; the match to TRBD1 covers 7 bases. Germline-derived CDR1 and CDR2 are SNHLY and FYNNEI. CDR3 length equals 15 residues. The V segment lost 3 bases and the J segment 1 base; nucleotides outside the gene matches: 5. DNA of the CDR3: TGTGCCAGCAGTGAGGGTCCAGGGGGCCAAGAGACCCAGTACTTC. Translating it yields CASSEGPGGQETQYF.

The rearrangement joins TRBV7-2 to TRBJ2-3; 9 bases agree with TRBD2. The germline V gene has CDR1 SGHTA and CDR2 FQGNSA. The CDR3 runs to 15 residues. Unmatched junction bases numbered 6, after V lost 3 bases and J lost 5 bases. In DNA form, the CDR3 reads TGTGCCAGCAGCTTCAGGCGGGGGGGTATAGATACGCAGTATTTT. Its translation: CASSFRRGGIDTQYF.

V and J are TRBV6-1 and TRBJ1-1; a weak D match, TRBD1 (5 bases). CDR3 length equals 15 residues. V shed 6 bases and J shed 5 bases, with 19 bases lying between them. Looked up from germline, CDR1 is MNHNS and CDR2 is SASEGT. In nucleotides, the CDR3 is TGTGCCAGCAGAGCAGTGCCGGGAGGGGTAACTGAAGCTTTCTTT. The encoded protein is CASRAVPGGVTEAFF.

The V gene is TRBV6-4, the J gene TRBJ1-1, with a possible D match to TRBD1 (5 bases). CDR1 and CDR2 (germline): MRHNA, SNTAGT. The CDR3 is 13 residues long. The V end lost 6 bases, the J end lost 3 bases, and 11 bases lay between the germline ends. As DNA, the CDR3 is TGTGCCAGCAGCGTAGGGGCGGACACTGAAGCTTTCTTT. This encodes CASSVGADTEAFF.

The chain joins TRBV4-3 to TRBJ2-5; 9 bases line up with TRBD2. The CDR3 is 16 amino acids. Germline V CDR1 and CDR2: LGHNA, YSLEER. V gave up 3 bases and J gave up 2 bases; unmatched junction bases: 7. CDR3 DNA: TGCGCCAGCAGCCAGGCTAGCGGGGAAGATCAAGAGACCCAGTACTTC. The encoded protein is CASSQASGEDQETQYF.

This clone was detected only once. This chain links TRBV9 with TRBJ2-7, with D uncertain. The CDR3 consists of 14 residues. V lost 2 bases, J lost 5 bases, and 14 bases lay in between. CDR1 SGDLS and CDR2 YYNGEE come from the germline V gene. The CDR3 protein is CASSVGSVIDEQYF. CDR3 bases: TGTGCCAGCAGCGTGGGCAGTGTAATAGACGAGCAGTACTTC. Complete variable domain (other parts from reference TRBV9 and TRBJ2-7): DSGVTQTPKHLITATGQRVTLRCSPRSGDLSVYWYQQSLDQGLQFLIQYYNGEERAKGNILERFSAQQFPDLHSELNLSSLELGDSALYFCASSVGSVIDEQYFGPGTRLTVT.

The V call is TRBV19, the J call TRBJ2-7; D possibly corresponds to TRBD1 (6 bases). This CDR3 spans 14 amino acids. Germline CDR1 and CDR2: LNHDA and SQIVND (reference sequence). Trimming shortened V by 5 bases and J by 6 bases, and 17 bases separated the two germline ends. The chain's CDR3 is CASSGAGQRIEQYF. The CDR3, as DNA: TGTGCCAGTAGTGGAGCAGGACAGAGGATCGAGCAGTACTTC. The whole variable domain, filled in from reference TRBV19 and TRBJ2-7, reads DGGITQSPKYLFRKEGQNVTLSCEQNLNHDAMYWYRQDPGQGLRLIYYSQIVNDFQKGDIAEGYSVSREKKESFPLTVTSAQKNPTAFYLCASSGAGQRIEQYFGPGTRLTVT.

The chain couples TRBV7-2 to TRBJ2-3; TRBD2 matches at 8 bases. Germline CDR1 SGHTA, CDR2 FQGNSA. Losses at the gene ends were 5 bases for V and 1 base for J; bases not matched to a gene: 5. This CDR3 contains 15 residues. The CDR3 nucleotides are TGTGCCAGCAGCCAAACAGCGGGGGGCACAGATACGCAGTATTTT. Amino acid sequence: CASSQTAGGTDTQYF. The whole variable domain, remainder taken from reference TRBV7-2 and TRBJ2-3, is GAGVSQSPSNKVTEKGKDVELRCDPISGHTALYWYRQSLGQGLEFLIYFQGNSAPDKSGLPSDRFSAERTGGSVSTLTIQRTQQEDSAVYLCASSQTAGGTDTQYFGPGTRLTVL.

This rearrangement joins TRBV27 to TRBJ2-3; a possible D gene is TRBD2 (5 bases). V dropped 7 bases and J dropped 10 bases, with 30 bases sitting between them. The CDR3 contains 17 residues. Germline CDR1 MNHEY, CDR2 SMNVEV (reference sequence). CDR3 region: CASKADVGLSTRIAQYF. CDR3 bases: TGTGCCAGCAAGGCCGACGTAGGACTTTCCACACGTATCGCGCAGTATTTT.

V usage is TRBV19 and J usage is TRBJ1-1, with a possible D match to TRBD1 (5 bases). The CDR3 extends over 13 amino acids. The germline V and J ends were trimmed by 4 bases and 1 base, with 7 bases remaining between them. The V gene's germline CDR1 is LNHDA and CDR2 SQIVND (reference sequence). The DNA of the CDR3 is TGTGCCAGTAGTAAACAGGAGAACACTGAAGCTTTCTTT. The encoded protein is CASSKQENTEAFF.

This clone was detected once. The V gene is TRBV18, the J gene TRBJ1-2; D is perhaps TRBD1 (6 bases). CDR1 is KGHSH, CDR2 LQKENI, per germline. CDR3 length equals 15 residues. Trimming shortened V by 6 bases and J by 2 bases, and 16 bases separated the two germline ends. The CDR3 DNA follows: TGTGCCAGCTCTCTAAAACAGGGACCGAACTATGGCTACACCTTC. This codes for CASSLKQGPNYGYTF. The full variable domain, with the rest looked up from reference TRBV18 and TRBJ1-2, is NAGVMQNPRHLVRRRGQEARLRCSPMKGHSHVYWYRQLPEEGLKFMVYLQKENIIDESGMPKERFSAEFPKEGPSILRIQQVVRGDSAAYFCASSLKQGPNYGYTFGSGTRLTVV.

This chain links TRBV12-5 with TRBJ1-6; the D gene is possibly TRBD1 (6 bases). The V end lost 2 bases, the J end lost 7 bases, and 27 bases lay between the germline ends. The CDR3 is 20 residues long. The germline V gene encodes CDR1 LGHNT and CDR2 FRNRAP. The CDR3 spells CASGLTPGTRGGVGNSPLHF. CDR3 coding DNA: TGTGCTAGTGGTTTGACACCCGGGACAAGGGGGGGAGTGGGGAATTCACCCCTCCACTTT.

The CDR3 reads CASSLRTGDNTDTQYF. The CDR3 DNA reads TGTGCCAGCAGCTTAAGGACAGGGGACAACACAGATACGCAGTATTTT. V is TRBV7-8 and J is TRBJ2-3; TRBD1 matches at 9 bases. After removal of 2 bases from V and 2 bases from J, the junction contained 5 bases not matched to a gene. This CDR3 comprises 16 residues. Germline-derived CDR1 and CDR2 are SGHVS and FQNEAQ.

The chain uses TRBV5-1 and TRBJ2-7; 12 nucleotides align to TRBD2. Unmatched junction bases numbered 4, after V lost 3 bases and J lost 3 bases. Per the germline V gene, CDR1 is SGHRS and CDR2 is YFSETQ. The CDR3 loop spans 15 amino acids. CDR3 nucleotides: TGCGCCAGCAGCTCGACTAGCGGGGGACTCTACGAGCAGTACTTC. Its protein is CASSSTSGGLYEQYF.